A selection of T cell receptor beta chains follows, all from one sample in a study of cytomegalovirus exposure and HLA in healthy donors. Only in-frame clones appear in the TCRdb table, and some are missing; sequencing was by immunoSEQ multiplex PCR. Counted here are under 130,000 clones, about three quarters occurring once; the ten biggest clones make up around 5.1%. Input material: PBMCs. The receptors shown here come from a female donor in good health and CMV-seropositive. Both conserved end residues are part of each CDR3. The order of the fields is clone size, J gene, V gene, CDR3 protein. For some rows the clone size is stated as once, few or many, or as a class when expanded; others skip it.

clone size: once; J gene: TRBJ1-2; V gene: TRBV30; CDR3 protein: CAWSATGSYGYTF
clone size: NA; J gene: TRBJ1-3; V gene: TRBV11-2; CDR3 protein: CASSLPRGPQKYTIYF
clone size: NA; J gene: TRBJ2-3; V gene: TRBV11-1; CDR3 protein: CASAIGAPPDTQYF
clone size: NA; J gene: TRBJ2-7; V gene: TRBV2; CDR3 protein: CASGSGTVSYEQYF
clone size: NA; J gene: TRBJ2-7; V gene: TRBV6-5; CDR3 protein: CASRPVRQGEYEQYF
clone size: few; J gene: TRBJ1-1; V gene: TRBV4-1; CDR3 protein: CASSSPAGHAEAFF
clone size: NA; J gene: TRBJ1-1; V gene: TRBV5-8; CDR3 protein: CASSSWTGLRTEAFF
clone size: NA; J gene: TRBJ1-1; V gene: TRBV4-1; CDR3 protein: CASSQGGAEGEAFF
clone size: NA; J gene: TRBJ1-5; V gene: TRBV5-4; CDR3 protein: CASSLQGNQPQHF
clone size: NA; J gene: TRBJ2-3; V gene: TRBV4-2; CDR3 protein: CASSQSGTQLDTQYF
clone size: NA; J gene: TRBJ2-1; V gene: TRBV6-4; CDR3 protein: CASSDTAGRWEYNEQFF
clone size: NA; J gene: TRBJ1-1; V gene: TRBV19; CDR3 protein: CASMTRGEAFF
clone size: NA; J gene: TRBJ1-4; V gene: TRBV28; CDR3 protein: CASSPFLGQTNEKLFF
clone size: NA; J gene: TRBJ2-7; V gene: TRBV5-1; CDR3 protein: CASTPGQGPYEQYF
clone size: NA; J gene: TRBJ2-7; V gene: TRBV30; CDR3 protein: CAWSRNYEQYF
clone size: NA; J gene: TRBJ1-1; V gene: TRBV7-9; CDR3 protein: CASSIQRNTEAFF
clone size: few; J gene: TRBJ1-1; V gene: TRBV4-3; CDR3 protein: CASSQDAGAVTEAFF
clone size: NA; J gene: TRBJ2-3; V gene: TRBV2; CDR3 protein: CASRRTSGRVTTDTQYF
clone size: few; J gene: TRBJ2-7; V gene: TRBV27; CDR3 protein: CASSLYTGETYEQYF
clone size: NA; J gene: TRBJ1-2; V gene: TRBV7-9; CDR3 protein: CASSFGQVYGYTF
clone size: NA; J gene: TRBJ2-3; V gene: TRBV5-4; CDR3 protein: CASSLRGYTDTQYF
clone size: NA; J gene: TRBJ1-6; V gene: TRBV4-2; CDR3 protein: CASSPNLRTVRGSPLHF
clone size: medium-sized; J gene: TRBJ2-3; V gene: TRBV7-3; CDR3 protein: CASSPSSVADTQYF
clone size: NA; J gene: TRBJ2-1; V gene: TRBV7-3; CDR3 protein: CASSLTSAQHNEQFF
clone size: NA; J gene: TRBJ2-1; V gene: TRBV29-1; CDR3 protein: CSVNPQGSEQFF
clone size: few; J gene: TRBJ1-1; V gene: TRBV6-5; CDR3 protein: CASSYLGQNTEAFF
clone size: once; J gene: TRBJ2-6; V gene: TRBV15; CDR3 protein: CATSRDERTGYSGANVLTF
clone size: once; J gene: TRBJ2-1; V gene: TRBV28; CDR3 protein: CASSLDGGRRNNEQFF
clone size: NA; J gene: TRBJ2-5; V gene: TRBV7-2; CDR3 protein: CASSYLTGAGAKTQYF
clone size: NA; J gene: TRBJ2-3; V gene: TRBV11-2; CDR3 protein: CASSFQRGPTDTQYF
clone size: few; J gene: TRBJ1-5; V gene: TRBV10-2; CDR3 protein: CASKQAGGRGNQPQHF
clone size: NA; J gene: TRBJ2-1; V gene: TRBV6-5; CDR3 protein: CASSFSGGTYNEQFF
clone size: NA; J gene: TRBJ1-4; V gene: TRBV15; CDR3 protein: CATSRGQGREKLFF
clone size: few; J gene: TRBJ2-7; V gene: TRBV19; CDR3 protein: CASSIGSSYEQYF
clone size: NA; J gene: TRBJ2-5; V gene: TRBV10-1; CDR3 protein: CASSLTRAETQYF
clone size: NA; J gene: TRBJ1-5; V gene: TRBV7-8; CDR3 protein: CASTPQTSAGVSNQPQHF
clone size: NA; J gene: TRBJ2-3; V gene: TRBV6-1; CDR3 protein: CASSDPSGGPRRQPTDTQYF
clone size: NA; J gene: TRBJ2-5; V gene: TRBV11-3; CDR3 protein: CASSLDHRETQYF
clone size: NA; J gene: TRBJ1-2; V gene: TRBV19; CDR3 protein: CASSTSGTGATFYGYTF
clone size: NA; J gene: TRBJ2-6; V gene: TRBV30; CDR3 protein: CAWKSQRGANVLTF
clone size: NA; J gene: TRBJ1-2; V gene: TRBV4-2; CDR3 protein: CASSQEWGANYGYTF
clone size: once; J gene: TRBJ1-5; V gene: TRBV5-1; CDR3 protein: CASSPGQPNQPQHF
clone size: NA; J gene: TRBJ2-5; V gene: TRBV6-1; CDR3 protein: CASTPGLAGLGTQYF
clone size: NA; J gene: TRBJ2-1; V gene: TRBV4-1; CDR3 protein: CASSHPWEEFSYNEQFF
clone size: NA; J gene: TRBJ1-5; V gene: TRBV27; CDR3 protein: CASSPSGLRGRQPQHF
clone size: NA; J gene: TRBJ2-1; V gene: TRBV5-1; CDR3 protein: CASSLSPSGSYNEQFF
clone size: once; J gene: TRBJ1-3; V gene: TRBV2; CDR3 protein: CASRGDRAGNTIYF
clone size: NA; J gene: TRBJ2-2; V gene: TRBV5-1; CDR3 protein: CASSSTPLAGGPYTGELFF
clone size: NA; J gene: TRBJ1-5; V gene: TRBV7-8; CDR3 protein: CASSPRGGTVGSQPQHF
clone size: NA; J gene: TRBJ1-2; V gene: TRBV19; CDR3 protein: CATAVDSFYGYTF
clone size: few; J gene: TRBJ1-1; V gene: TRBV6-1; CDR3 protein: CASKDRANLGAFF
clone size: NA; J gene: TRBJ2-7; V gene: TRBV6-1; CDR3 protein: CASVLASGIYEQYF
clone size: NA; J gene: TRBJ2-3; V gene: TRBV27; CDR3 protein: CASRTQGAGADTQYF
clone size: NA; J gene: TRBJ2-7; V gene: TRBV21-1; CDR3 protein: CASSKIPGQTLTSGAYEQYF
clone size: NA; J gene: TRBJ2-1; V gene: TRBV10-1; CDR3 protein: CASSESTRGQFF
clone size: once; J gene: TRBJ1-1; V gene: TRBV6-5; CDR3 protein: CASSPRDRIHTEAFF
clone size: NA; J gene: TRBJ1-3; V gene: TRBV19; CDR3 protein: CASSLGPGSGNTIYF